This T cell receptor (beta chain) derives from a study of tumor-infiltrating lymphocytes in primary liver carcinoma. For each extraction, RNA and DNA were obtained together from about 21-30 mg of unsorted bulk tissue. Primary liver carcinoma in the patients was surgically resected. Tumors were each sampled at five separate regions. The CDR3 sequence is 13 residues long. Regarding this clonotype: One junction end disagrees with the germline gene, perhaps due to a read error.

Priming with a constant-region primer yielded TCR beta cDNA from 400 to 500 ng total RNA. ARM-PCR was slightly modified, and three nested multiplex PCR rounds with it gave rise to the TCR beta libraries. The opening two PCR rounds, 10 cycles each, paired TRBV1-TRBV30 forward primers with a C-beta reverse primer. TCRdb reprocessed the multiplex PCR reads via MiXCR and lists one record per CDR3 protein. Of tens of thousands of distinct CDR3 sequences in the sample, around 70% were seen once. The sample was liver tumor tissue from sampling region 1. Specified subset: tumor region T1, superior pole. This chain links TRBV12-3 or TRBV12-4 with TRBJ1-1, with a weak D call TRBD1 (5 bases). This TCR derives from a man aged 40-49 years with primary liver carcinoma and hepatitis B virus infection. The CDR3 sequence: CASSTDMDTETFF. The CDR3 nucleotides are TGTGCCAGTAGCACGGACATGGACACTGAAACTTTCTTT.